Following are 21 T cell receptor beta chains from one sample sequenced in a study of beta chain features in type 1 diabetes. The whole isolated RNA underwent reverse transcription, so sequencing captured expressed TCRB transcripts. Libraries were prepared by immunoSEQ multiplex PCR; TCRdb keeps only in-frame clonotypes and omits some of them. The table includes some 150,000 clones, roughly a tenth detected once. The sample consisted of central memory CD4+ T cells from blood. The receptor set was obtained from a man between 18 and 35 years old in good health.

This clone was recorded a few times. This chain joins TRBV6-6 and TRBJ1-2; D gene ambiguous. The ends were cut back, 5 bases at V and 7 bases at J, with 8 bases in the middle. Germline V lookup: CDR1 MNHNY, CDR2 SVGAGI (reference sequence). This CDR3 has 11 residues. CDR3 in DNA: TGTGCCAGCAGTGGGGAGGTTGGCTACACCTTC. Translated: CASSGEVGYTF.

The CDR3 DNA reads as TGTGCCAGCAGCCAGGGTCTAGCGGGGGGGCTGGCCGAGCAGTACTTC. Amino acids: CASSQGLAGGLAEQYF. This sequence joins TRBV4-2 and TRBJ2-7; 12 nucleotides line up with TRBD2. The V gene end was trimmed by 3 bases and the J gene end by 6 bases; junction bases not matched to a gene: 9. The CDR3 has 16 amino acids. Germline values: CDR1 LGHNA, CDR2 YNFKEQ.

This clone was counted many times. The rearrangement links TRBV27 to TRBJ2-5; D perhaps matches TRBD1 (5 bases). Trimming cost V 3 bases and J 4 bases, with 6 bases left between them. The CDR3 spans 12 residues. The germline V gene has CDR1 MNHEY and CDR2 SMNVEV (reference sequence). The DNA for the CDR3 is TGTGCCAGCAGTTTTCAGGGAGAGACCCAGTACTTC. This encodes CASSFQGETQYF.

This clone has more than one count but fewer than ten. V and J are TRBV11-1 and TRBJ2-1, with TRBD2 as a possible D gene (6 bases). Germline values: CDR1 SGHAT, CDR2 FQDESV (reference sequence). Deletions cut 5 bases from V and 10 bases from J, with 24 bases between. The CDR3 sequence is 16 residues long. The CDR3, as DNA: TGTGCCAGCAGCCCAACACCGCTCCGCGGGGACGGCGAGCAGTTCTTC. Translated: CASSPTPLRGDGEQFF.

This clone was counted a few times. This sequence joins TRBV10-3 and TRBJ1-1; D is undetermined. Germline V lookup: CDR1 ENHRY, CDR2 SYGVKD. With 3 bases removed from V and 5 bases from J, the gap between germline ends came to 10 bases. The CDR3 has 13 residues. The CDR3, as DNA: TGTGCCATCAGTGAAATGGGCGCGACTGAAGCTTTCTTT. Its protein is CAISEMGATEAFF.

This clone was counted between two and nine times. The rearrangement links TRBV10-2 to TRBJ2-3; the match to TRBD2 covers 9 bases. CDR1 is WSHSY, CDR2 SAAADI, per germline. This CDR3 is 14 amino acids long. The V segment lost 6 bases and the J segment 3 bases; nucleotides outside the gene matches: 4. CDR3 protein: CASRAGGWTDTQYF. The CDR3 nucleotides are TGCGCCAGCAGAGCGGGGGGTTGGACAGATACGCAGTATTTT.

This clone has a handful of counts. Here the CDR3 DNA reads TGTGCCAGCAGCTTAGGCGGGTTGGAGACCCAGTACTTC. Amino acid sequence: CASSLGGLETQYF. The chain combines TRBV7-2 with TRBJ2-5; D perhaps matches TRBD2 (5 bases). The length of the CDR3 is 13 residues. Germline values: CDR1 SGHTA, CDR2 FQGNSA. V gave up 1 base and J gave up 5 bases, with 8 bases separating them.

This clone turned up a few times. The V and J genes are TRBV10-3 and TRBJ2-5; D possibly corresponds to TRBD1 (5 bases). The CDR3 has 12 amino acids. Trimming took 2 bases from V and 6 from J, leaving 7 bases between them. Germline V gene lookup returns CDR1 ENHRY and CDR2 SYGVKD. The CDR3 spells CAISEQGKTQYF. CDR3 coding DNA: TGTGCCATCAGTGAGCAGGGAAAGACCCAGTACTTC.

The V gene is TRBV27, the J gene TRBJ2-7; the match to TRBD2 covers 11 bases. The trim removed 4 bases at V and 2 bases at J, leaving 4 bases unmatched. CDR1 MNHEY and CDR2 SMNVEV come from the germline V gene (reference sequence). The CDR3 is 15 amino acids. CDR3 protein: CASSYGTSGPYEQYF. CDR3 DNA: TGTGCCAGCAGTTATGGGACTAGCGGCCCCTACGAGCAGTACTTC.

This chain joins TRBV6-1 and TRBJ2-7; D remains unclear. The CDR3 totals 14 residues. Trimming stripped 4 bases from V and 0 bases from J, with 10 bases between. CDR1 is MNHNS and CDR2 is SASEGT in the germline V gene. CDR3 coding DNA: TGTGCCAGCAGTGCTGGCCTTATCTCCTACGAGCAGTACTTC. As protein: CASSAGLISYEQYF.

CDR3 residues: CASSSGLRRDYEQYF. CDR3 nucleotide sequence: TGCGCCAGCAGCTCAGGCCTGAGACGGGACTACGAGCAGTACTTC. This chain connects TRBV5-1 to TRBJ2-7, with D possibly TRBD2 on 5 matching bases. Germline loops: CDR1 SGHRS, CDR2 YFSETQ. CDR3 size: 15 residues. Trimming pared 3 bases from V and 3 bases from J, leaving 16 bases between.

This chain's CDR3 is CASSPPSGEVYEQYF. Here the CDR3 DNA reads TGCGCCAGCAGCCCCCCTAGCGGGGAGGTCTACGAGCAGTACTTC. The chain links TRBV5-1 to TRBJ2-7; TRBD2 agrees at 9 bases. CDR1 is SGHRS, CDR2 YFSETQ, per germline. V lost 4 bases and J lost 3; bases outside the gene matches: 8. The CDR3 totals 15 residues.

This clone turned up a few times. The CDR3 DNA follows: TGTGCCAGCAGCGTCAGGGACTATACAGATACGCAGTATTTT. Translation gives CASSVRDYTDTQYF. This chain connects TRBV9 to TRBJ2-3; 7 bases map to TRBD2. V lost 2 bases to trimming and J lost 3 bases; unmatched junction nucleotides: 3. The CDR3 covers 14 residues. In germline, CDR1 is SGDLS, CDR2 YYNGEE.

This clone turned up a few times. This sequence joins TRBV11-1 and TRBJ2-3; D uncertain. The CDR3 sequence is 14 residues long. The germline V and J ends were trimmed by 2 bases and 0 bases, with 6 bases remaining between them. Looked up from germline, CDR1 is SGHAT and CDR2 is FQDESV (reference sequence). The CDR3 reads CASSLQTSTDTQYF. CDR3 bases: TGTGCCAGCAGCTTACAAACTAGCACAGATACGCAGTATTTT. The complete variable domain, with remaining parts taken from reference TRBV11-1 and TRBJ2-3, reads EAEVAQSPRYKITEKSQAVAFWCDPISGHATLYWYRQILGQGPELLVQFQDESVVDDSQLPKDRFSAERLKGVDSTLKIQPAELGDSAMYLCASSLQTSTDTQYFGPGTRLTVL.

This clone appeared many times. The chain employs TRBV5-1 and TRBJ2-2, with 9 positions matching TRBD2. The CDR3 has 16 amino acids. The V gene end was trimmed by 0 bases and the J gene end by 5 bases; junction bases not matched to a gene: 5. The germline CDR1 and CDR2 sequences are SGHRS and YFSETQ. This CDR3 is CASSLATSGTTGELFF. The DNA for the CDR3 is TGCGCCAGCAGCTTGGCGACTAGCGGAACTACCGGGGAGCTGTTTTTT.

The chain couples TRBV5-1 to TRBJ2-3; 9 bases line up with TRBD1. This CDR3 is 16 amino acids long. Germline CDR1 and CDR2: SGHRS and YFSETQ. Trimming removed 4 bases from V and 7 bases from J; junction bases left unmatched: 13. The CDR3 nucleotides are TGCGCCAGCAGCACAACCGGGACAGGGTCCACGAATACGCAGTATTTT. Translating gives CASSTTGTGSTNTQYF. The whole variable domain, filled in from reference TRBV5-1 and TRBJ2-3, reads KAGVTQTPRYLIKTRGQQVTLSCSPISGHRSVSWYQQTPGQGLQFLFEYFSETQRNKGNFPGRFSGRQFSNSRSEMNVSTLELGDSALYLCASSTTGTGSTNTQYFGPGTRLTVL.

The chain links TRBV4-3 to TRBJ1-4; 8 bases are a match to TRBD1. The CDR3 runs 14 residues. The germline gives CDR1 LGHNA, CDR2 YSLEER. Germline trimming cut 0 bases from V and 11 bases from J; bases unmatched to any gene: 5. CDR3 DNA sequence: TGCGCCAGCAGCCAAGATCACAGGGGGAGGAAACTGTTTTTT. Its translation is CASSQDHRGRKLFF.

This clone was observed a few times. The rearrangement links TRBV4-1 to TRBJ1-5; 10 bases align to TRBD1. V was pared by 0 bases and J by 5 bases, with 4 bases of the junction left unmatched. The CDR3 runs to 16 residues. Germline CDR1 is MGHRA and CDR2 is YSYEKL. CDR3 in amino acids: CASSQDRQGAYQPQHF. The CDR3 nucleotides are TGCGCCAGCAGCCAAGACCGACAGGGGGCTTATCAGCCCCAGCATTTT.

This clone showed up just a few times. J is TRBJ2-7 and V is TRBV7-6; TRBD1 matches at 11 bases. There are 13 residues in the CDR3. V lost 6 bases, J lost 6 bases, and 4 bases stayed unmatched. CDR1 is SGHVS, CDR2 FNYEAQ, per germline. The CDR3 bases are TGTGCCAGCAGGCGGACAGGGGGCGGCGAGCAGTACTTC. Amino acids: CASRRTGGGEQYF.

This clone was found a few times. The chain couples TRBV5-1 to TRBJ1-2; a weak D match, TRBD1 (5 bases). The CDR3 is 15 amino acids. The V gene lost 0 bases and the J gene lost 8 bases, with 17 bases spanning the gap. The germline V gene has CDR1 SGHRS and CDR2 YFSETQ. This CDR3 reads CASSLGLSTVTGYTF. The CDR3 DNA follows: TGCGCCAGCAGCTTGGGCTTATCGACAGTCACCGGCTACACCTTC.

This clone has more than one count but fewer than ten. The CDR3 is CASSQDGQSGANVLTF. The CDR3, as DNA: TGTGCCAGCAGCCAAGATGGCCAGTCTGGGGCCAACGTCCTGACTTTC. V and J are TRBV7-9 and TRBJ2-6; D gene uncertain. Germline V gene lookup returns CDR1 SEHNR and CDR2 FQNEAQ (reference sequence). The V and J ends lost 5 bases and 1 base respectively, with 12 bases between them. The CDR3 loop spans 16 amino acids.